This is a list of T cell receptor beta chains from one sample in a study of PD-1 blockade in classical Hodgkin lymphoma. Clones were sequenced by immunoSEQ multiplex PCR, and TCRdb holds only the in-frame ones, with some missing. Of over 35,000 clones in the sample, about three quarters are singletons; the top ten hold approximately 9.9%. The sample was peripheral blood mononuclear cells (PBMCs), taken at baseline. The receptors derive from a human donor with classical Hodgkin lymphoma. The CDR3 runs from the conserved cysteine through the conserved F or W. The D gene is left open where the match is weak. For some rows the clone size is stated as once, few or many, or as a class when expanded; others skip it.

size: .; D: .; V: TRBV6-5; J: TRBJ1-1; DNA: TGTGCCAGCAGTTACTCGGTTCCCACTGAAGCTTTCTTT; CDR3: CASSYSVPTEAFF
size: few; D: .; V: TRBV5-1; J: TRBJ1-5; DNA: TGCGCCAGCAGCTTCGAGGGATCTCAGCCCCAGCATTTT; CDR3: CASSFEGSQPQHF
size: .; D: .; V: TRBV6-5; J: TRBJ2-7; DNA: TGTGCCAGCAGTTACGGGCAGAACTACGAGCAGTACTTC; CDR3: CASSYGQNYEQYF
size: .; D: TRBD2; V: TRBV28; J: TRBJ2-3; DNA: TGTGCCAGCAGTTTACCCCCACAGCGTCTAGCGGGAGTGACAGATACGCAGTATTTT; CDR3: CASSLPPQRLAGVTDTQYF
size: .; D: TRBD2; V: TRBV7-9; J: TRBJ2-3; DNA: TGTGCCAACAAGGGACTAGCGGGACGCCCGGATACGCAGTATTTT; CDR3: CANKGLAGRPDTQYF
size: .; D: .; V: TRBV6-5; J: TRBJ2-7; DNA: TGTGCCAGCAGTTACGGGGGAAGGTACGAGCAGTACTTC; CDR3: CASSYGGRYEQYF
size: .; D: .; V: TRBV29-1; J: TRBJ2-2; DNA: TGCAGCCCCCCGGGGGACTTTAACACCGGGGAGCTGTTTTTT; CDR3: CSPPGDFNTGELFF
size: .; D: TRBD1; V: TRBV7-9; J: TRBJ1-3; DNA: TGTGCCAGCAGCCCGGGGACAGGGTATTCTGGAAACACCATATATTTT; CDR3: CASSPGTGYSGNTIYF
size: .; D: TRBD1; V: TRBV2; J: TRBJ2-1; DNA: TGTGCCATCCGACAGGGGGCGTATGAGCAGTTCTTC; CDR3: CAIRQGAYEQFF
size: .; D: TRBD1; V: TRBV28; J: TRBJ2-7; DNA: TGTGCCAGCAGTCGCCAGGGGGCTAGTTTTTACGAGCAGTACTTC; CDR3: CASSRQGASFYEQYF
size: .; D: TRBD2; V: TRBV27; J: TRBJ2-7; DNA: TGTGCCAGCAGTTTCGGACTAGCCTCCTACGAGCAGTACTTC; CDR3: CASSFGLASYEQYF
size: once; D: .; V: TRBV7-9; J: TRBJ1-5; DNA: TGTGCCAGCAGCTTAGGTCCGGCTCAGCCCCAGCATTTT; CDR3: CASSLGPAQPQHF
size: .; D: .; V: TRBV7-2; J: TRBJ2-3; DNA: TGTGCCAGCAGCGGGGTCTTCACAGATACGCAGTATTTT; CDR3: CASSGVFTDTQYF
size: .; D: .; V: TRBV7-6; J: TRBJ2-7; DNA: TGTGCCAGCAGTCTCCGGGACAAATACTACGAGCAGTACTTC; CDR3: CASSLRDKYYEQYF
size: .; D: TRBD2; V: TRBV28; J: TRBJ2-1; DNA: TGTGCCAGCAGTCTTCTGGGCGGGGGGTCCTACAATGAGCAGTTCTTC; CDR3: CASSLLGGGSYNEQFF
size: .; D: TRBD1; V: TRBV19; J: TRBJ1-2; DNA: TGTGCCAGTAGCAAAGGTCCCGGACAGGGATCGGGCTACACCTTC; CDR3: CASSKGPGQGSGYTF
size: .; D: TRBD1; V: TRBV28; J: TRBJ1-2; DNA: TGTGCCAGCAGTTTAGGACAGGGTAACTATGGCTACACCTTC; CDR3: CASSLGQGNYGYTF
size: .; D: TRBD2; V: TRBV12-5; J: TRBJ2-1; DNA: TGTGCTAGTGGTTTGGTTGGAGCGGGAATAGGATCATACAATGAGCAGTTCTTC; CDR3: CASGLVGAGIGSYNEQFF
size: .; D: .; V: TRBV5-1; J: TRBJ2-7; DNA: TGCGCCAGCAGCTTGGACTCCCCGGTATACTACGAGCAGTACTTC; CDR3: CASSLDSPVYYEQYF
size: .; D: .; V: TRBV4-1; J: TRBJ1-4; DNA: TGCGCCAGCAGCCAAGTGCAGGAAAATGAAAAACTGTTTTTT; CDR3: CASSQVQENEKLFF
size: few; D: TRBD1; V: TRBV13; J: TRBJ1-3; DNA: TGTGCCAGCAGCTCGTCATCCGGGACAGTCGGCACCATATATTTT; CDR3: CASSSSSGTVGTIYF
size: .; D: .; V: TRBV5-5; J: TRBJ1-1; DNA: TGTGCCAGCAGCTGGGGCCAAGACACTGAAGCTTTCTTT; CDR3: CASSWGQDTEAFF
size: .; D: .; V: TRBV5-1; J: TRBJ2-7; DNA: TGCGCCAGCAGCTTGGGTGTACAGGGCATGACCGAGCAGTACTTC; CDR3: CASSLGVQGMTEQYF
size: .; D: .; V: TRBV7-9; J: TRBJ2-3; DNA: TGTGCCAGCAGCTTAGACGCCTGGTGGCAGGGAGGCACAGATACGCAGTATTTT; CDR3: CASSLDAWWQGGTDTQYF
size: .; D: .; V: TRBV16; J: TRBJ2-6; DNA: TGTGCCAGCAGCATAGGGACCCTCTCTGGGGCCAACGTCCTGACTTTC; CDR3: CASSIGTLSGANVLTF
size: few; D: .; V: TRBV9; J: TRBJ2-1; DNA: TGTGCCAGCAGCGCTTCCAGGTCGGGAGTTTATGAGCAGTTCTTC; CDR3: CASSASRSGVYEQFF
size: once; D: .; V: TRBV29-1; J: TRBJ2-7; DNA: TGCAGCGTTCCGGGACTGGGCTCCTACGAGCAGTACTTC; CDR3: CSVPGLGSYEQYF
size: .; D: .; V: TRBV6-1; J: TRBJ2-3; DNA: TGTGCCAGCAGTGAAGCGCTAGGGGTAAACACAGATACGCAGTATTTT; CDR3: CASSEALGVNTDTQYF
size: .; D: .; V: TRBV20-1; J: TRBJ2-5; DNA: TGCAGTGTCCGGGCCCAAGAGACCCAGTACTTC; CDR3: CSVRAQETQYF
size: .; D: TRBD2; V: TRBV9; J: TRBJ2-2; DNA: TGTGCCAGCAGCGTAGCAGCGGGAGTAGGAACCGGGGAGCTGTTTTTT; CDR3: CASSVAAGVGTGELFF
size: .; D: TRBD1; V: TRBV19; J: TRBJ1-6; DNA: TGTGCCAGTACCCCGACAGGGGTTAGCTCACCCCTCCACTTT; CDR3: CASTPTGVSSPLHF
size: .; D: .; V: TRBV5-1; J: TRBJ1-1; DNA: TGCGCCAGCAGCTTCAGGAAAACGGAGAACACTGAAGCTTTCTTT; CDR3: CASSFRKTENTEAFF
size: few; D: .; V: TRBV7-3; J: TRBJ2-1; DNA: TGTGCCAGCAGCCCAACCGGGACACAAAATGAGCAGTTCTTC; CDR3: CASSPTGTQNEQFF
size: .; D: .; V: TRBV4-1; J: TRBJ2-1; DNA: TGCGCCAGCAGCCAAGAGGGGATCTTAGATGAGCAGTTCTTC; CDR3: CASSQEGILDEQFF
size: .; D: .; V: TRBV19; J: TRBJ1-4; DNA: TGTGCCAGTAGTATCCTTACTAGTCGAACTAATGAAAAACTGTTTTTT; CDR3: CASSILTSRTNEKLFF
size: .; D: .; V: TRBV4-3; J: TRBJ2-7; DNA: TGCGCCAGCAGCCAAGTGGTCAGGGCCCTGACCTACGAGCAGTACTTC; CDR3: CASSQVVRALTYEQYF
size: .; D: TRBD1; V: TRBV6-5; J: TRBJ1-5; DNA: TGTGCCAGCAGTCGGACAGGGACTTTTACTCAGCCCCAGCATTTT; CDR3: CASSRTGTFTQPQHF
size: .; D: TRBD2; V: TRBV10-2; J: TRBJ2-3; DNA: TGCGCCAGCAGTTCGACTAGCGGGAGTGAGGATACGCAGTATTTT; CDR3: CASSSTSGSEDTQYF
size: .; D: .; V: TRBV11-3; J: TRBJ1-2; DNA: TGTGCCAGCAGCGTATCCCAATATGGAGATGGCTACACCTTC; CDR3: CASSVSQYGDGYTF
size: few; D: .; V: TRBV2; J: TRBJ2-5; DNA: TGTGCCAGCAGTGAATCGCAGGGTTTCCCAGAGACCCAGTACTTC; CDR3: CASSESQGFPETQYF
size: .; D: .; V: TRBV5-1; J: TRBJ2-1; DNA: TGCGCCAGCACCCTGGGGGGCGGGAACGACAATGAGCAGTTCTTC; CDR3: CASTLGGGNDNEQFF
size: .; D: .; V: TRBV7-8; J: TRBJ1-4; DNA: TGTGCCAGCAGCCCTACCACATACAATGAAAAACTGTTTTTT; CDR3: CASSPTTYNEKLFF
size: .; D: .; V: TRBV2; J: TRBJ1-5; DNA: TGTGCCAGCTCTGAAGTTGCTAGGGGAGCGGGTCAGCCCCAGCATTTT; CDR3: CASSEVARGAGQPQHF
size: once; D: .; V: TRBV6-5; J: TRBJ2-2; DNA: TGTGCCAGCAGTTACGGGGAACTCGGGGAGCTGTTTTTT; CDR3: CASSYGELGELFF
size: few; D: TRBD2; V: TRBV19; J: TRBJ2-3; DNA: TGTGCCAGTAGTATAAACGCGGGAGCGGAAGATACGCAGTATTTT; CDR3: CASSINAGAEDTQYF
size: .; D: .; V: TRBV19; J: TRBJ2-7; DNA: TGTGCCAGTAGGGGCTTAACGGGGAGCTCCTACGAGCAGTACTTC; CDR3: CASRGLTGSSYEQYF
size: .; D: TRBD2; V: TRBV5-1; J: TRBJ2-5; DNA: TGCGCCAGCAGCTTGGGACTAGCGGGAGTAGAGACCCAGTACTTC; CDR3: CASSLGLAGVETQYF
size: once; D: .; V: TRBV19; J: TRBJ2-7; DNA: TGTGCCAGTAGTAGGGGAGCTCCCTACGAGCAGTACTTC; CDR3: CASSRGAPYEQYF
size: .; D: .; V: TRBV5-8; J: TRBJ1-3; DNA: TGTGCCAGCAGCTACCGGGACACATACTCTGGAAACACCATATATTTT; CDR3: CASSYRDTYSGNTIYF
size: .; D: TRBD1; V: TRBV5-6; J: TRBJ2-7; DNA: TGTGCCAGCAGCCTCCGGGACAGGATCTACGAGCAGTACTTC; CDR3: CASSLRDRIYEQYF